The 20 T cell receptor beta chains presented below share a single source sample, sequenced in a study of blood T cells in healthy people across ages. A J-beta primer mix and a sample-barcoded 5' primer were used in a second PCR of about 6 to 12 cycles. From the 5' RACE reads, TCRdb called clonotypes with MiXCR, one entry per CDR3 protein. The repertoire holds around 990,000 distinct CDR3 sequences, with around 27% as singletons. The same data also contributed to another study, on T cells of mothers and their children.

The sequenced sample was blood. The receptors derive from a girl aged 2 to 10 in good health.

The chain carries TRBV7-9 and TRBJ2-7; no clear D gene. This CDR3 has 11 residues. Deletions cut 6 bases from V and 6 bases from J, with 9 bases between. Germline CDR1 is SEHNR and CDR2 is FQNEAQ (reference sequence). CDR3 nucleotide sequence: TGTGCCAGCAGGTCGAACTTCGAGCAGTACTTC. Encoded protein: CASRSNFEQYF.

This clonotype has only a few counts. The DNA for the CDR3 is TGCAGTGCTCGCCTCCGACAGGGCATGAACACTGAAGCTTTCTTT. Translated, it gives CSARLRQGMNTEAFF. The chain joins TRBV20-1 to TRBJ1-1; the match to TRBD1 covers 7 bases. Germline V CDR1 and CDR2: DFQATT, SNEGSKA (reference sequence). CDR3 length: 15 residues. With 5 bases clipped from V and 0 bases from J, the junction kept 9 bases outside the gene matches.

Details on this clonotype: A much larger clone differs from this one at a single base, so this may be a read error. This chain connects TRBV20-1 to TRBJ1-1, with 8 bases that match TRBD1. Germline CDR1 DFQATT, CDR2 SNEGSKA (reference sequence). V lost 4 bases, J lost 3 bases, and 1 base stayed unmatched. The CDR3 extends over 12 amino acids. CDR3 DNA sequence: TGCAGTGCTACACAGGGGGACACTGAAGCTTTCTTT. It encodes CSATQGDTEAFF.

The rearrangement joins TRBV11-1 to TRBJ2-3; 12 positions agree with TRBD1. CDR3 length: 15 residues. Germline values: CDR1 SGHAT, CDR2 FQDESV (reference sequence). The V and J ends lost 5 bases and 3 bases, in that order; junction bases with no gene match: 3. The CDR3 DNA reads as TGTGCCAGCAGCCGGGACAGGGGGCTTACAGATACGCAGTATTTT. Its translation is CASSRDRGLTDTQYF. The variable domain in full, with the rest retrieved from reference TRBV11-1 and TRBJ2-3, is EAEVAQSPRYKITEKSQAVAFWCDPISGHATLYWYRQILGQGPELLVQFQDESVVDDSQLPKDRFSAERLKGVDSTLKIQPAELGDSAMYLCASSRDRGLTDTQYFGPGTRLTVL.

A few counts support this clonotype. The CDR3 is CASSQEASGVQETQYF. The CDR3 region has the DNA TGCGCCAGCAGCCAAGAGGCTAGCGGGGTACAAGAGACCCAGTACTTC. The chain couples TRBV4-3 to TRBJ2-5, with 9 bases that match TRBD2. Germline CDR1 reads LGHNA; CDR2 reads YSLEER. With V trimmed by 0 bases and J by 2 bases, 4 bases remained unmatched. This CDR3 is built from 16 residues.

The chain couples TRBV28 to TRBJ2-7; possible D gene TRBD1, 5 bases. CDR3 length equals 13 residues. Trimming left V 6 bases short and J 5 bases short, with 14 bases between. Germline V CDR1 and CDR2: MDHEN, SYDVKM. The CDR3 DNA reads as TGTGCCAGCAGGGGGATCAGGGAAAACGAGCAGTACTTC. As protein: CASRGIRENEQYF.

This clonotype showed up just a few times. The chain combines TRBV20-1 with TRBJ2-7; TRBD1 might be the D (5 bases). The CDR3 is 11 amino acids. Trimming cost V 3 bases and J 5 bases, with 8 bases left between them. The germline gives CDR1 DFQATT, CDR2 SNEGSKA (reference sequence). CDR3 bases: TGCAGTGCTAGTCTGGGGCACGAGCAGTACTTC. Translating it yields CSASLGHEQYF.

V is TRBV6-5 and J is TRBJ2-2; D uncertain. Germline CDR1 MNHEY, CDR2 SVGAGI. Trimming shortened V by 7 bases and J by 4 bases, and 10 bases separated the two germline ends. The CDR3 consists of 13 residues. The CDR3 region is CASTRKSTGELFF. DNA of the CDR3: TGTGCCAGCACTCGCAAGAGCACCGGGGAGCTGTTTTTT.

This clonotype was detected a few times. This chain uses TRBV20-1 with TRBJ1-1; the D gene is possibly TRBD1 (5 bases). CDR1 and CDR2 from the germline V gene are DFQATT and SNEGSKA (reference sequence). The V gene lost 6 bases and the J gene lost 0 bases, with 11 bases spanning the gap. The CDR3 has 13 amino acids. CDR3 residues: CSAMRGMNTEAFF. The CDR3 nucleotides are TGCAGTGCGATGCGGGGGATGAACACTGAAGCTTTCTTT.

The chain uses TRBV29-1 and TRBJ1-2, with D possibly matching TRBD1 (6 bases). The CDR3 covers 15 residues. The V end was cut by 0 bases, the J end by 7 bases, with 18 bases between. Germline V gives CDR1 SQVTM, CDR2 ANQGSEA. CDR3 coding DNA: TGCAGCGTTGAAGATCAGGCCAGGGGTAAGGGTGGCTACACCTTC. Translated: CSVEDQARGKGGYTF.

The V and J genes are TRBV20-1 and TRBJ2-4; unclear D gene. V gave up 5 bases and J gave up 0 bases, with 14 bases separating them. Germline loops: CDR1 DFQATT, CDR2 SNEGSKA (reference sequence). The length of the CDR3 is 15 residues. CDR3 coding DNA: TGCAGTGCTGTGGTGAACGGCATAGCCAAAAACATTCAGTACTTC. Amino acid sequence: CSAVVNGIAKNIQYF.

A few counts support this clonotype. The chain has TRBV12-3 or TRBV12-4 and TRBJ2-7; 7 positions match TRBD2. Germline trimming cut 7 bases from V and 5 bases from J; bases unmatched to any gene: 8. The CDR3 runs to 13 residues. The CDR3 sequence: CASTTVGGDEQYF. DNA of the CDR3: TGTGCCAGCACAACAGTTGGGGGGGACGAGCAGTACTTC.

This chain links TRBV6-5 with TRBJ1-3; D may be TRBD1 (5 bases). Trimming removed 6 bases at V and 7 bases at J, with 19 bases between. CDR1 and CDR2 from the germline V gene are MNHEY and SVGAGI. This CDR3 spans 15 amino acids. CDR3 bases: TGTGCCAGCAGAGAGGGGAGCCATCCGGGGAACACCATATATTTT. The encoded protein is CASREGSHPGNTIYF.

The chain joins TRBV4-1 to TRBJ2-7, with D perhaps given as TRBD1 or TRBD2 (5 bases each). From germline, CDR1 is MGHRA and CDR2 YSYEKL. Trimming cost V 2 bases and J 4 bases, with 15 bases left between them. This CDR3 is 15 amino acids long. CDR3 in DNA: TGCGCCAGCAGCCAAAACCCGGGGCGCGTTTACGAGCAGTACTTC. Translation: CASSQNPGRVYEQYF.

The chain carries TRBV12-3 or TRBV12-4 and TRBJ2-1; no clear D. The CDR3 is made up of 12 amino acids. With 7 bases removed from V and 10 bases from J, the gap between germline ends came to 14 bases. In DNA form, the CDR3 reads TGTGCCAGCACCTCCAAACTTGGGGAGCAGTTCTTC. This sequence encodes CASTSKLGEQFF.

This clonotype was seen more than once but under ten times. The V and J genes are TRBV20-1 and TRBJ2-7; 14 nucleotides match TRBD2. Germline V gives CDR1 DFQATT, CDR2 SNEGSKA (reference sequence). With V trimmed by 6 bases and J by 1 base, 11 bases remained unmatched. The CDR3 spans 17 residues. The CDR3 coding sequence is TGCAGTGCGGCTACTTCGGGACTAGCGGGAGATTCCTACGAGCAGTACTTC. Protein sequence: CSAATSGLAGDSYEQYF.

V is TRBV29-1 and J is TRBJ2-3; 8 nucleotides align to TRBD1. The V gene end was trimmed by 6 bases and the J gene end by 6 bases; junction bases not matched to a gene: 5. The CDR3 covers 12 residues. CDR1 SQVTM and CDR2 ANQGSEA come from the germline V gene. CDR3 nucleotide sequence: TGCAGCGTCATGTCAGGGGGCGATACGCAGTATTTT. Its translation: CSVMSGGDTQYF.

This chain joins TRBV6-2 or TRBV6-3 and TRBJ2-5, with D uncertain. Germline V gives CDR1 MNHEY, CDR2 SVGEGT. Trimming pared 5 bases from V and 4 bases from J, leaving 17 bases between. This CDR3 region has 15 residues. The CDR3 sequence: CASSLMARIGETQYF. The CDR3 DNA reads as TGTGCCAGCAGTCTGATGGCACGAATTGGAGAGACCCAGTACTTC.

This clonotype has a handful of counts. The J gene is TRBJ2-5, the V gene TRBV11-3; possible D gene TRBD1, 5 bases. The end of the DNA fits TRBJ2-1 better, so the J call may be wrong. Looked up from germline, CDR1 is SGHNT and CDR2 is YENEEA. The CDR3 loop spans 13 amino acids. The CDR3 nucleotides read TGTGCCAGCAGCTTAGTCATGACAGACGAGCAGTTCTTC. It codes for CASSLVMTDEQFF.

The rearrangement links TRBV12-3 or TRBV12-4 to TRBJ2-6; TRBD1 aligns across 7 bases. Trimming took 6 bases from V and 0 from J; bases not matched to a gene: 5. The CDR3 runs 16 residues. CDR3 bases: TGTGCCAGCAGGGACAGGACTTACTCTGGGGCCAACGTCCTGACTTTC. Its translation is CASRDRTYSGANVLTF.